Below, 19 T cell receptor beta chains from the same sample are listed, as sequenced in a study of cytomegalovirus exposure and HLA in healthy donors. Primers: 60 Vbeta forward and 13 Jbeta reverse. The table came from immunoSEQ multiplex PCR; TCRdb's copy has only in-frame clones and leaves some out. The sample has around 100,000 clones; roughly three quarters are singletons. Input material: PBMCs. These receptors originate from a man aged 40-49 years in good health and CMV-seropositive.

CDR3 in amino acids: CASSLDVGGGELFF. In DNA, the CDR3 is TGCGCCAGCAGCTTGGATGTGGGAGGCGGGGAGCTGTTTTTT. The V and J genes are TRBV5-1 and TRBJ2-2, with D perhaps matching TRBD2 (6 bases). Germline loops: CDR1 SGHRS, CDR2 YFSETQ. Trimming took 0 bases from V and 7 from J, leaving 10 bases between them. The CDR3 contains 14 residues.

The rearrangement joins TRBV9 to TRBJ1-2; D gene ambiguous. CDR3 length equals 13 residues. CDR1 and CDR2 (germline): SGDLS, YYNGEE. V was pared by 0 bases and J by 1 base, with 4 bases between. The CDR3 here is CASSVVDNYGYTF. The DNA for the CDR3 is TGTGCCAGCAGCGTAGTAGATAACTATGGCTACACCTTC.

The V and J genes are TRBV30 and TRBJ2-1; possible D gene TRBD1, 5 bases. There are 14 residues in the CDR3. V was shortened by 2 bases and J by 1 base, with 9 bases between the two germline ends. Germline CDR1 and CDR2: GTSNPN and SVGIG (reference sequence). The CDR3 loop is CAWSKGASYNEQFF. The CDR3 DNA reads as TGTGCCTGGAGTAAAGGGGCATCCTACAATGAGCAGTTCTTC. Combining the CDR3 with reference TRBV30 and TRBJ2-1 gives the whole variable domain SQTIHQWPATLVQPVGSPLSLECTVEGTSNPNLYWYRQAAGRGLQLLFYSVGIGQISSEVPQNLSASRPQDRQFILSSKKLLLSDSGFYLCAWSKGASYNEQFFGPGTRLTVL.

As concerns this clone: Other nucleotide sequences in the sample specify the same CDR3. This chain connects TRBV5-1 to TRBJ2-3; D might be TRBD2 (6 bases). Trimming removed 0 bases at V and 1 base at J, with 6 bases between. Germline V gene data show CDR1 as SGHRS and CDR2 as YFSETQ. The CDR3 is 14 residues long. CDR3: CASSLAGGTDTQYF. In DNA form, the CDR3 reads TGCGCCAGCAGCTTGGCGGGAGGCACAGATACGCAGTATTTT.

CDR3 protein: CAWSVKWTGVEDEKLFF. CDR3 sequence (DNA): TGTGCCTGGAGTGTAAAATGGACAGGGGTGGAGGATGAAAAACTGTTTTTT. The V and J genes are TRBV30 and TRBJ1-4, with 9 bases aligning to TRBD1. The V gene's germline CDR1 is GTSNPN and CDR2 SVGIG (reference sequence). The CDR3 contains 17 residues. With V trimmed by 0 bases and J by 6 bases, 11 bases remained unmatched. Drawing the rest from reference TRBV30 and TRBJ1-4, the complete variable domain is SQTIHQWPATLVQPVGSPLSLECTVEGTSNPNLYWYRQAAGRGLQLLFYSVGIGQISSEVPQNLSASRPQDRQFILSSKKLLLSDSGFYLCAWSVKWTGVEDEKLFFGSGTQLSVL.

The chain has TRBV28 and TRBJ2-7, with 7 bases matching TRBD1. Germline V gene sequence: CDR1 MDHEN, CDR2 SYDVKM. The CDR3 spans 13 residues. With 4 bases clipped from V and 1 base from J, the junction kept 1 base outside the gene matches. DNA for the CDR3: TGTGCCAGCAGTTCGGGACAGTCCTACGAGCAGTACTTC. Translated, it gives CASSSGQSYEQYF. The whole variable domain, remainder taken from reference TRBV28 and TRBJ2-7, is DVKVTQSSRYLVKRTGEKVFLECVQDMDHENMFWYRQDPGLGLRLIYFSYDVKMKEKGDIPEGYSVSREKKERFSLILESASTNQTSMYLCASSSGQSYEQYFGPGTRLTVT.

The chain links TRBV6-5 to TRBJ2-1; 9 nucleotides agree with TRBD1. The germline gives CDR1 MNHEY, CDR2 SVGAGI. The CDR3 extends over 13 amino acids. With V trimmed by 6 bases and J by 7 bases, 4 bases remained unmatched. In DNA, the CDR3 is TGTGCCAGCAGGGCGACAGGGGGTAATGAGCAGTTCTTC. It specifies CASRATGGNEQFF.

V and J are TRBV2 and TRBJ2-7, with TRBD1 matching over 10 bases. The trim removed 10 bases at V and 3 bases at J, leaving 9 bases unmatched. This CDR3 region has 14 residues. Germline-derived CDR1 and CDR2 are SNHLY and FYNNEI. The CDR3 region is CATQRDRGFYEQYF. In DNA form, the CDR3 reads TGTGCCACCCAAAGGGACAGGGGTTTCTACGAGCAGTACTTC.

CDR3 nucleotide sequence: TGCGCCAGCAGCCCCACGGAGGCTTCGACCGGGGAGCTGTTTTTT. Residues: CASSPTEASTGELFF. The genes are TRBV4-1 and TRBJ2-2; a possible D gene is TRBD2 (5 bases). This CDR3 is 15 amino acids long. V shed 4 bases and J shed 5 bases, with 14 bases lying between them. Germline lookup yields CDR1 MGHRA and CDR2 YSYEKL.

The J gene is TRBJ1-2, the V gene TRBV28; 11 nucleotides align to TRBD1. Trimming removed 5 bases from V and 7 bases from J; junction bases left unmatched: 3. Germline-derived CDR1 and CDR2 are MDHEN and SYDVKM. This CDR3 spans 13 amino acids. The CDR3 loop is CASSIGQGAGYTF. The DNA for the CDR3 is TGTGCCAGCAGTATAGGACAGGGGGCTGGCTACACCTTC.

This clone appeared a few times. The chain couples TRBV10-3 to TRBJ2-3, with D possibly matching TRBD1 (5 bases). Germline V gene sequence: CDR1 ENHRY, CDR2 SYGVKD. Trimming pared 3 bases from V and 3 bases from J, leaving 10 bases between. This CDR3 has 14 residues. DNA for the CDR3: TGTGCCATCAGTGAATCAGGGCCGACAGATACGCAGTATTTT. This gives the protein CAISESGPTDTQYF.

The V call is TRBV7-3, the J call TRBJ2-3, with D perhaps TRBD2 (6 bases). CDR3 length: 14 amino acids. V was cut by 4 bases and J by 6 bases, with 14 bases left in between. Germline V gene data show CDR1 as SGHTA and CDR2 as FQGTGA. The CDR3 spells CASSSGLTPDTQYF. DNA of the CDR3: TGTGCCAGCAGCTCGGGACTCACCCCGGATACGCAGTATTTT. Drawing the rest from reference TRBV7-3 and TRBJ2-3, the complete variable domain is GAGVSQTPSNKVTEKGKYVELRCDPISGHTALYWYRQSLGQGPEFLIYFQGTGAADDSGLPNDRFFAVRPEGSVSTLKIQRTERGDSAVYLCASSSGLTPDTQYFGPGTRLTVL.

V usage is TRBV5-1 and J usage is TRBJ1-1, with 7 positions matching TRBD1. The trim removed 0 bases at V and 1 base at J, leaving 6 bases unmatched. The CDR3 consists of 16 residues. CDR1 and CDR2 (germline): SGHRS, YFSETQ. The CDR3 here is CASSLGDRVGNTEAFF. The CDR3 DNA follows: TGCGCCAGCAGCTTGGGAGACAGGGTGGGGAACACTGAAGCTTTCTTT.

The chain employs TRBV30 and TRBJ1-4; weak D call: TRBD1 (6 bases). Germline V CDR1 and CDR2: GTSNPN, SVGIG (reference sequence). V lost 3 bases, J lost 7 bases, and 21 bases lay in between. This CDR3 is 16 amino acids long. CDR3 in DNA: TGTGCCTGGAGCCCTATGGATGCCAGGGGATCTGAAAAACTGTTTTTT. This encodes CAWSPMDARGSEKLFF.

The V call is TRBV27, the J call TRBJ1-1, with D maybe TRBD1 (5 bases). This CDR3 is built from 13 residues. V gave up 0 bases and J gave up 7 bases, with 9 bases separating them. Per germline, CDR1 MNHEY and CDR2 SMNVEV (reference sequence). The CDR3 bases are TGTGCCAGCAGTTTATCCAGGGTGTTTGAAGCTTTCTTT. It is translated as CASSLSRVFEAFF.

The chain is built from TRBV11-2 and TRBJ2-3, with TRBD2 matching 9 bases. Germline assignment: CDR1 SGHAT and CDR2 FQNNGV. Germline trimming cut 5 bases from V and 5 bases from J; bases unmatched to any gene: 11. The CDR3 has 16 residues. DNA for the CDR3: TGTGCCAGCAGCCCTGAGCTAGCGGGAAACGGAGATACGCAGTATTTT. This sequence encodes CASSPELAGNGDTQYF.

This clone came up a few times. The V gene is TRBV5-1, the J gene TRBJ2-1, with 12 positions matching TRBD2. The CDR3 is made up of 18 amino acids. Germline CDR1 SGHRS, CDR2 YFSETQ. The J segment lost 1 base and the V segment lost 3 bases, leaving 8 bases of the junction unmatched. The CDR3: CASSSGLAGMRSYNEQFF. Here the CDR3 DNA reads TGCGCCAGCAGCTCCGGACTAGCGGGGATGCGGTCCTACAATGAGCAGTTCTTC.

The CDR3 loop reads CASSLELAEETQYF. The CDR3 coding sequence is TGTGCCAGCAGCTTAGAACTAGCGGAAGAGACCCAGTACTTC. The chain links TRBV7-2 to TRBJ2-5; 8 bases align to TRBD2. V lost 1 base and J lost 3; bases outside the gene matches: 1. Per germline, CDR1 SGHTA and CDR2 FQGNSA. The CDR3 loop spans 14 amino acids. Looking up the rest from reference TRBV7-2 and TRBJ2-5 gives the full variable domain: GAGVSQSPSNKVTEKGKDVELRCDPISGHTALYWYRQSLGQGLEFLIYFQGNSAPDKSGLPSDRFSAERTGGSVSTLTIQRTQQEDSAVYLCASSLELAEETQYFGPGTRLLVL.

This clone was seen only once. The chain employs TRBV30 and TRBJ2-1, with 11 bases aligning to TRBD2. The CDR3 totals 14 residues. The trim removed 0 bases at V and 11 bases at J, leaving 6 bases unmatched. From germline, CDR1 is GTSNPN and CDR2 SVGIG (reference sequence). CDR3 nucleotides: TGTGCCTGGAGTGTATTTGGGACTAGCGGCAAGCAGTTCTTC. It translates to CAWSVFGTSGKQFF.